The source of this T cell receptor (beta chain) is a study of T cell responses to AZD1222 COVID-19 vaccine (dated by TCRdb to 2020 to 2022). Looking at the study overall: AZD1222 recipients with second doses at about 4 weeks or about 12 weeks were pooled, because spike-specific TCR depth and breadth did not differ between schedules. TCR sequencing was performed for 230 to 250 trial participants, of whom some 200 were given two doses of AZD1222 and 26 were given two doses of MenACWY control vaccine. Trial participants were enrolled by age into subgroups of 18-55, 56-69 and 70-plus years, and around 150, 29 and 61 TCR-sequenced participants, respectively, were included in these subgroups. Study-wide conclusions, independent of this receptor: Epitopes outside the regions mutated in the B.1.351 and B.1.1.7 variants were reportedly recognized by nearly half of the unique spike-specific TCRs. Participants were mostly white British, with more females than males. The authors suggested clonal diversity may have been underestimated. After two AZD1222 doses, spike-specific TCR breadth and depth were significantly higher than at day 0 and than in MenACWY recipients. Because no day 14 peak-response samples were available, the repertoires could be characterized only after the peak T cell response. Vaccine-associated CD4 TCRs spanned the whole spike protein, with dominant responses in regions 160-218 and 743-854. The 56-69-year group was small, and its depth increase did not reach significance, likely because of low power. Conclusions about previously exposed vaccinees are limited because only five or six AZD1222 recipients were SARS-CoV-2 seropositive at baseline.

As concerns this clone: No cognate antigen has been identified for it. Per-base qualities were not stored, and no clone one base away is much larger.

The CDR3 regions of human TCRbeta chains were analyzed by immunosequencing. Per the source publication's procedure: TCRs in the repertoires were compared against a reference library of SARS-CoV-2-specific TCRs that had been generated with the MIRA antigen-specificity platform. Breadth was defined as the fraction of unique TCRs that were SARS-CoV-2-associated, and depth was defined as the fraction of total T cells that were SARS-CoV-2-associated. Using the MIRA data, every spike-specific TCR was mapped to the spike region that the TCR reacted to and assigned to either a CD4 or a CD8 class. Log10-transformed breadth and depth values were compared by one-way ANOVA with Sidak's multiple comparisons tests. TCRdb re-hosts the immuneACCESS table, in-frame sequences only. Its copies lack some clones; in the studies checked, an unresolved V gene accounts for under half of them, and the cause for the rest is not known. The V and J calls and clone size come from that table; D and trimming were worked out from the DNA. Present in this sample are about 150,000 clones, around 90% of which were seen just once. The ten largest clones represent more than 1.5% of the sample.

Read against the paper, the sample's time point label means: baseline before first vaccination. The vaccinee samples were drawn from two UK trials, COV001 and COV002, one of which was a single-blind randomized controlled phase 2/3 trial testing AZD1222 (ChAdOx1 nCoV-19) in healthy adults. For TCRbeta chain sequencing, PBMC samples from trial participants were taken at day 0 and at day 28 after the second dose. The CDR3 runs 14 residues from the cysteine to the phenylalanine. Of the read, only the CDR3 DNA is kept; its 42 bases are in frame from base 1. The germline V gene supplies CDR1 SNHLY and CDR2 FYNNEI. The V end gives up 5 bases and the J end 4 bases, leaving 1 base in the junction not matched to a gene.

The input for sequencing was peripheral blood, taken on day 0 of AZD1222 vaccination. The TCR originated in an adult in good health. This chain joins TRBV2 to TRBJ2-1; 11 central nucleotides agree with TRBD2. The CDR3 protein is CASSSSGGYNEQFF. The DNA is TGTGCCAGCAGTTCTAGCGGGGGGTACAATGAGCAGTTCTTC.